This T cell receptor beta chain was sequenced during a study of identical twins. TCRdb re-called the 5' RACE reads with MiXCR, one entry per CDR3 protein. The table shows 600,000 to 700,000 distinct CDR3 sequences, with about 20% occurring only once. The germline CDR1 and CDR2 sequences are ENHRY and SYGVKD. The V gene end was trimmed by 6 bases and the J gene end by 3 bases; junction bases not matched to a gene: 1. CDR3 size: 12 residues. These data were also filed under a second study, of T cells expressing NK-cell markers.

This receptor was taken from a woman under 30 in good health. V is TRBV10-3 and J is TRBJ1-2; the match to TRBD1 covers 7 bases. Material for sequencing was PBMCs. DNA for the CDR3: TGTGCCATCAGCAGGGGGGACTATGGCTACACCTTC. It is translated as CAISRGDYGYTF.